Listed here is a single TCR beta chain. The entry originates in a study of blood T cell repertoires in COVID-19. The germline CDR1 and CDR2 sequences are SEHNR and FQNEAQ (reference sequence). The ends lost 0 bases at V and 5 bases at J; junction bases unmatched: 5. The CDR3 runs to 16 residues. Libraries were prepared by immunoSEQ multiplex PCR; TCRdb keeps only in-frame clonotypes and omits some of them. The table includes under 200,000 clones, roughly nine tenths detected once. The chain uses TRBV7-9 and TRBJ2-1; 9 bases agree with TRBD2. This TCR was recovered from a woman between 55 and 75 years old with COVID-19, enrolled during active disease. The sequenced material came from peripheral blood. The CDR3 DNA follows: TGTGCCAGCAGCTTAGCTGGCGGGAGGGCCAACAATGAGCAGTTCTTC. This encodes CASSLAGGRANNEQFF.